The clone carrying this T cell receptor beta chain was seen only a few times. Its target is not known. Germline CDR1 and CDR2: KGHSH and LQKENI. There are 13 residues in the CDR3. V lost 3 bases, J lost 6 bases, and 9 bases lay in between. This entry comes from a study of persistence of HIV-infected CD4 T cells. The libraries were made with immunoSEQ version 4 in survey mode. The repertoire was sequenced with immunoSEQ multiplex PCR; TCRdb's copy has only in-frame clones and lacks some. Here the sample spans about 25,000 clones, around 72% being singletons. Overlapping HIV-1 Gag 15-mer peptides at 0.85 to 1 ug per peptide per mL were used. Responding CD4+ T cells were sorted by upregulation of both CD40 ligand and CD69.

Sequenced here: CD4+ T cells sorted from PBMCs after approximately 20-hour stimulation, sampled from a patient who received antiretroviral therapy. This receptor was taken from an adult man with HIV who was CMV-seropositive. The J gene is TRBJ1-5, the V gene TRBV18; TRBD1 might be the D (5 bases). The CDR3 spells CASSPGDPQPQHF. The CDR3 coding sequence is TGTGCCAGCTCACCGGGGGACCCTCAGCCCCAGCATTTT. Using reference TRBV18 and TRBJ1-5 for the parts outside the CDR3, the full variable domain is NAGVMQNPRHLVRRRGQEARLRCSPMKGHSHVYWYRQLPEEGLKFMVYLQKENIIDESGMPKERFSAEFPKEGPSILRIQQVVRGDSAAYFCASSPGDPQPQHFGDGTRLSIL.